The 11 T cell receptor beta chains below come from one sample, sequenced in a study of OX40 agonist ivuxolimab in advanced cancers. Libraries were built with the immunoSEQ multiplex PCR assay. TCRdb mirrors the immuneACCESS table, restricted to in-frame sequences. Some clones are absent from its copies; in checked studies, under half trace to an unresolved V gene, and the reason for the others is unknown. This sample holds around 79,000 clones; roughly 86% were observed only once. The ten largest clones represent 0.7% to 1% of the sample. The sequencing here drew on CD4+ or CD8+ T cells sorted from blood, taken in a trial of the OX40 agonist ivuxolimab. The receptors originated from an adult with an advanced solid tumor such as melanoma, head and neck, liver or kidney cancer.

The CDR3 loop is CASSYGTGLSPLHF. The CDR3 bases are TGTGCCAGCAGTTACGGGACAGGGCTTTCACCCCTCCACTTT. This sequence joins TRBV6-6 and TRBJ1-6, with 9 bases that match TRBD1. The CDR3 loop spans 14 amino acids. CDR1 MNHNY and CDR2 SVGAGI come from the germline V gene (reference sequence). The V gene end was trimmed by 2 bases and the J gene end by 9 bases; junction bases not matched to a gene: 2.

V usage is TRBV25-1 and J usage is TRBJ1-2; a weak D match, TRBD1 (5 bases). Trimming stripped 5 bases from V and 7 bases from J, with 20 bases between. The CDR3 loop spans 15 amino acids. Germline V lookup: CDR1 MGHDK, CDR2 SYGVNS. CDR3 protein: CASSSNPPHRSGYTF. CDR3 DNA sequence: TGTGCCAGCAGTTCCAACCCCCCACACAGGAGTGGCTACACCTTC.

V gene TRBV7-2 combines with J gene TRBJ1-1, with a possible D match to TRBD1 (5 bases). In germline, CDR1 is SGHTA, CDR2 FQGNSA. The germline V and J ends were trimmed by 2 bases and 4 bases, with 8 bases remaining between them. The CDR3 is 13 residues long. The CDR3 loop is CASSLLGATEAFF. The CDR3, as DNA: TGTGCCAGCAGCTTATTAGGGGCCACTGAAGCTTTCTTT.

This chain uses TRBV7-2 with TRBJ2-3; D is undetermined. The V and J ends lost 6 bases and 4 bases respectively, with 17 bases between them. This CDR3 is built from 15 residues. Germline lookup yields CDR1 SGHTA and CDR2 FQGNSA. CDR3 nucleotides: TGTGCCAGCAGTTCGGGTTCCGCCGGCGCAGATACGCAGTATTTT. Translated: CASSSGSAGADTQYF.

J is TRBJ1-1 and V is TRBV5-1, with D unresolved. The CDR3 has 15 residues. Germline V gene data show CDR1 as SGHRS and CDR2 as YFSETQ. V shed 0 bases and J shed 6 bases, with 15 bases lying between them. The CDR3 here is CASSLEEGIVSEAFF. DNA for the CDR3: TGCGCCAGCAGCTTGGAGGAGGGAATAGTATCTGAAGCTTTCTTT.

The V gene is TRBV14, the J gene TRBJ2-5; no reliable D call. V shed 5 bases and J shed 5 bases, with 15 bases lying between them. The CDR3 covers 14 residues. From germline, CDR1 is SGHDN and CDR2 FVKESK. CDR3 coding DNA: TGTGCCAGCAGCACTATCAACTTGGGGGAGACCCAGTACTTC. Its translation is CASSTINLGETQYF.

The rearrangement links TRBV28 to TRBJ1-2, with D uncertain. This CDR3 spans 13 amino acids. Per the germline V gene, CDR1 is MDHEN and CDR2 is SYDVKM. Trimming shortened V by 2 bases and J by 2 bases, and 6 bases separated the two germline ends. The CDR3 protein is CASSLGQNYGYTF. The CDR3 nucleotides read TGTGCCAGCAGTTTAGGCCAGAACTATGGCTACACCTTC.

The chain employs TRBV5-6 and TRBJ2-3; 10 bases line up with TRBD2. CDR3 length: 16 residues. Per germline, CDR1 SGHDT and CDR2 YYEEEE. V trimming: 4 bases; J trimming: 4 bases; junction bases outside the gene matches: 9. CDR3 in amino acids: CASSTAASGSADTQYF. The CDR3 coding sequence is TGTGCCAGCAGCACCGCCGCTAGCGGGAGTGCAGATACGCAGTATTTT.

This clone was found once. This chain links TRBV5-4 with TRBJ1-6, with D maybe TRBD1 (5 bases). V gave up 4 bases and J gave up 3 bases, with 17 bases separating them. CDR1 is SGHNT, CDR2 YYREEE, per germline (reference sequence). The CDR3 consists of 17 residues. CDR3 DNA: TGTGCCAGCAGCCCGACACCACCAGGGAACTATAATTCACCCCTCCACTTT. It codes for CASSPTPPGNYNSPLHF.

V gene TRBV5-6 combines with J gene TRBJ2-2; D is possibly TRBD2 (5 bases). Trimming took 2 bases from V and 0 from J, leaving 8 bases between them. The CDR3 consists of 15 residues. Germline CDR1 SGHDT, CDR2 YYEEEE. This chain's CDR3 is CASSFGVSNTGELFF. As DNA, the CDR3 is TGTGCCAGCAGCTTCGGGGTGTCGAACACCGGGGAGCTGTTTTTT.

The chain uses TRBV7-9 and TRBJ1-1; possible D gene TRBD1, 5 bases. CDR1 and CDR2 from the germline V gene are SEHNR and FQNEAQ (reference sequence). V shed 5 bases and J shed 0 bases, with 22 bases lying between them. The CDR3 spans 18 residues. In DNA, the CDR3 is TGTGCCAGCAGCCGAAAATGGAAGTCGGGACCGATGAACACTGAAGCTTTCTTT. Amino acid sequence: CASSRKWKSGPMNTEAFF.